The 7 T cell receptor beta chains presented below share a single source sample, sequenced in a study of breast tumors, draining lymph nodes, adjacent tissues listed by TCRdb under 2016. The axillary draining lymph nodes of breast cancer patients were the source of the lymph node samples. The receptor library was made with multiplex PCR. The sequencer was an Illumina HiSeq 2000. The public sequencing data were trimmed at Q25 with fastp and processed into clonotypes with MiXCR by TCRdb, which kept only in-frame beta chains. CDR3 protein duplicates are merged, each entry listing the most common genes and DNA. The sample includes roughly 86,000 distinct CDR3 sequences, with about 20% observed a single time. The ten largest make up around 2.4% of the sample. The material sequenced was axillary lymph node tissue. All receptors derive from a female donor with breast cancer. Some clones in this sample may be carry-over from other donors' samples.

Details on this clonotype: This may be a read error: a much more frequent sequence differs by one nucleotide. The V gene is TRBV2, the J gene TRBJ1-2; D remains ambiguous. The CDR3 covers 13 residues. With 7 bases removed from V and 3 bases from J, the gap between germline ends came to 12 bases. Germline-derived CDR1 and CDR2 are SNHLY and FYNNEI. CDR3: CASNAEADYGYTF. DNA of the CDR3: TGTGCCAGCAATGCAGAGGCGGACTATGGCTACACCTTC. The variable domain in full, completed from reference TRBV2 and TRBJ1-2, reads EPEVTQTPSHQVTQMGQEVILRCVPISNHLYFYWYRQILGQKVEFLVSFYNNEISEKSEIFDDQFSVERPDGSNFTLKIRSTKLEDSAMYFCASNAEADYGYTFGSGTRLTVV.

This clonotype was seen ten or more times. The rearrangement joins TRBV4-3 to TRBJ2-3; 9 bases match TRBD2. Per germline, CDR1 LGHNA and CDR2 YSLEER. The ends lost 3 bases at V and 5 bases at J; junction bases unmatched: 0. The length of the CDR3 is 13 residues. CDR3 DNA sequence: TGCGCCAGCAGCCAGACTAGCGGAGATACGCAGTATTTT. Translation gives CASSQTSGDTQYF.

The V gene is TRBV6-4, the J gene TRBJ2-3; D possibly matches TRBD1 or TRBD2 (5 bases each). Germline V gene lookup returns CDR1 MRHNA and CDR2 SNTAGT. Trimming pared 4 bases from V and 2 bases from J, leaving 7 bases between. The CDR3 is made up of 13 amino acids. Here the CDR3 reads CASSVGDTDTQYF. DNA of the CDR3: TGTGCCAGCAGTGTGGGGGACACAGATACGCAGTATTTT.

The gene calls are TRBV18 and TRBJ2-5; 11 bases are shared with TRBD1. Germline-derived CDR1 and CDR2 are KGHSH and LQKENI. The J segment lost 5 bases and the V segment lost 4 bases, leaving 9 bases of the junction unmatched. The CDR3 extends over 16 amino acids. The DNA for the CDR3 is TGTGCCAGCTCACGGACTGGACAGGGGGCGCAGGAGACCCAGTACTTC. Translation: CASSRTGQGAQETQYF.

The chain has TRBV18 and TRBJ1-5; tentative D call: TRBD1 (6 bases). CDR1 KGHSH and CDR2 LQKENI come from the germline V gene. CDR3 length: 14 residues. Trimming cost V 6 bases and J 4 bases, with 13 bases left between them. The CDR3: CASSPGTKNQPQHF. CDR3 DNA: TGTGCCAGCTCCCCCGGGACAAAAAATCAGCCCCAGCATTTT. Based on the CDR3 plus reference TRBV18 and TRBJ1-5, the full variable domain is NAGVMQNPRHLVRRRGQEARLRCSPMKGHSHVYWYRQLPEEGLKFMVYLQKENIIDESGMPKERFSAEFPKEGPSILRIQQVVRGDSAAYFCASSPGTKNQPQHFGDGTRLSIL.

This clonotype was counted ten times or more. The chain combines TRBV9 with TRBJ2-5; weak D call: TRBD2 (6 bases). The germline V gene has CDR1 SGDLS and CDR2 YYNGEE. V was pared by 0 bases and J by 2 bases, with 17 bases between. CDR3 length equals 17 residues. Written as DNA, the CDR3 is TGTGCCAGCAGCGTAGGTTTAGCGGTAATGTTACAAGAGACCCAGTACTTC. It encodes CASSVGLAVMLQETQYF.

This chain connects TRBV14 to TRBJ1-1; tentative D call: TRBD1 (6 bases). This CDR3 contains 13 residues. V dropped 4 bases and J dropped 1 base, with 7 bases sitting between them. The germline CDR1 and CDR2 sequences are SGHDN and FVKESK. The CDR3: CASSRGGNTEAFF. The CDR3 DNA is TGTGCCAGCAGCCGAGGGGGGAACACTGAAGCTTTCTTT.